The table lists the clone carrying this T cell receptor (beta chain) with a few counts. Its cognate antigen is unknown. One junction end does not reproduce the germline sequence, and a read error may be involved. This entry is derived from a study of blood T cells in healthy people across ages. Germline V lookup: CDR1 SGHVS, CDR2 FNYEAQ. This CDR3 contains 13 residues. For the second PCR, which ran for 7 to 11 cycles, a sample-barcoded 5' primer and a J-beta primer mix were used. MiXCR, run by TCRdb on the 5' RACE reads, gives a single entry per CDR3 protein. The sample carries fewer than 1,200,000 distinct CDR3 sequences, around 25% recorded once. Points from the study as a whole: Leaving the PBMCs unsorted stopped any conclusive comparison of naive versus antigen-experienced cells.

The data also belong to a second study, concerning T cells of mothers and their children.

The sequencing sample was made of blood. The rearrangement links TRBV7-6 to TRBJ1-1; the D is unclear. The clonotype comes from a girl under 10 years old in good health. In nucleotides, the CDR3 is TGTGCCAGCGGCTTAGATGTCGGACCAGAAGCTTTCTTT. Translated, it gives CASGLDVGPEAFF.